This TCR beta chain was recovered during a study of cytomegalovirus exposure and HLA in healthy donors. Points from the study as a whole: Exclusion as indistinguishable affected some V segments, including TRBV6-2 and TRBV6-3.

The PCR used 60 Vbeta and 13 Jbeta primers. The data were produced by immunoSEQ multiplex PCR, yet TCRdb's version contains in-frame clones alone and is incomplete. The table has roughly 150,000 clones, 64% seen once. This CDR3 contains 14 residues. V lost 5 bases, J lost 0 bases, and 11 bases lay in between. Germline V gene lookup returns CDR1 SQVTM and CDR2 ANQGSEA. In its sample, this clone was seen a few times. Its antigen is unknown. Donors likely had unrecorded immune exposures despite being nominally healthy when sampled. This rearrangement joins TRBV29-1 to TRBJ2-1; D is perhaps TRBD1 (6 bases). The sequence came from a woman aged 25 to 39 in good health and CMV-seropositive. The sample taken for sequencing was PBMCs. The CDR3 nucleotides read TGCAGCGTTACAGGGTTTGGCTCCTACAATGAGCAGTTCTTC. Translation: CSVTGFGSYNEQFF.